This note documents a single T cell receptor (beta chain) sequence. Its antigen remains undetermined. No much larger clone is present one base from it, and per-base qualities are unavailable. RNA was extracted using the RNeasy kit, and about 0.45 to 1 ug of the RNA was reverse transcribed with random hexamers. The immunoSEQ multiplex PCR assay, which covers 54 Vbeta and 13 Jbeta segments, was used to amplify TCR beta CDR3 regions. PCR amplification bias was corrected by using a synthetic template baseline for primer optimization and computational correction. On the authors' methods: Reads were annotated to V, D and J genes per IMGT and analyzed with immunoSEQ Analyzer, keeping only productive sequences. Clonality was calculated as one minus the Shannon entropy normalized by log2 of the number of productive unique sequences. For each patient and control, public and private clones were evaluated within the 100 most prevalent clones. Clones were defined as Susac-specific when absent from the healthy and MS cohorts, from some 1,100 published viral clones and from other ImmuneACCESS disease sequences. Clones were called with MiXCR by TCRdb after fastp trimmed the public reads at Q25, and only in-frame beta chains were retained. Each entry merges the rows of one CDR3 protein and shows their most common DNA and genes. The V and J calls here are based on TCRdb, not the publication. A total of a few hundred thousand distinct CDR3 sequences appear in this sample, 90% to 95% of them only once. The ten largest clones take up 0.065% of the sample.

This record comes from a study of CD8 T cells in Susac syndrome (dated by TCRdb to about 2019). Background for the entire study: Whether CD8+ T cell activation and differentiation in Susac syndrome was antigen driven was tested using repertoire sequencing. The study at large found these results: The number of individuals in the TCR sequencing and HLA analysis was recognized as being relatively small.

Peripheral blood CD8+ and CD4+ T cells from healthy donors, Susac syndrome patients and multiple sclerosis patients were profiled using high-throughput TCR beta sequencing. The multiple sclerosis controls were treatment-naive patients who had stable or active relapsing-remitting disease and met the revised McDonald criteria. CD8+ TEMRA cells were enriched by FACS, while bulk CD8+ and CD4+ T cells were purified by magnetic negative isolation. Blood was collected in EDTA tubes and processed within 24 hours, with PBMCs isolated through density gradient centrifugation. PBMCs destined for TCR sequencing were cryopreserved in liquid nitrogen and later thawed in a 37 °C water bath. The sorted or isolated CD4+, CD8+ and CD8+ TEMRA cells had a purity of 90% or higher. Unmatched junction bases come to 4, with V trimmed by 2 bases and J by 3 bases. CDR1 and CDR2, looked up from the germline V gene, are SGHRS and YFSETQ. CDR3 length: 16 amino acids, cysteine to phenylalanine. This entry keeps only the CDR3 DNA: 48 bases, framed from base 1.

This clonotype originated in a human donor with multiple sclerosis. The specimen was CD4+ T cells from PBMCs. Here the chain combines TRBV5-1 and TRBJ2-3, with 12 bases in between that match TRBD2. The CDR3: CASSFGLAGRTDTQYF. In nucleotide form, the sequence is TGCGCCAGCAGCTTTGGACTAGCGGGGAGGACAGATACGCAGTATTTT.